A selection of T cell receptor beta chains follows, all from one sample in a study of vaccination and CD4 T cells after COVID-19. TCRdb re-called the PCR reads with MiXCR, one entry per CDR3 protein. The table has over 3,500 distinct CDR3 sequences, about 20% seen once. No antigen has been assigned to these receptors. Sequences were obtained from CD4+ T cells from blood, cultured in vitro. The receptors were sampled from a human donor who had recovered from COVID-19. Each CDR3 is given with its conserved first and last residue. The order of the fields is clone size, J gene, D gene, V gene, CDR3 protein, CDR3 DNA. The D gene is left open where the match is weak. Not all rows give a size; the values are once, few, many and, for expanded clones, a class.

clone_size: NA; j_call: TRBJ2-1; d_call: TRBD2; v_call: TRBV30; cdr3_aa: CAWRGLAVHNEQFF; cdr3_nt: TGTGCCTGGAGAGGACTAGCGGTACACAATGAGCAGTTCTTC
clone_size: NA; j_call: TRBJ1-1; d_call: NA; v_call: TRBV2; cdr3_aa: CASSENRGAVTEAFF; cdr3_nt: TGTGCCAGCAGTGAAAATCGGGGGGCGGTCACTGAAGCTTTCTTT
clone_size: NA; j_call: TRBJ1-5; d_call: TRBD1; v_call: TRBV2; cdr3_aa: CASTLGTGGNQPQHF; cdr3_nt: TGTGCCAGCACCCTCGGGACAGGGGGAAATCAGCCCCAGCATTTT
clone_size: NA; j_call: TRBJ2-3; d_call: TRBD2; v_call: TRBV7-2; cdr3_aa: CATGLAGVDTQYF; cdr3_nt: TGTGCCACGGGACTAGCGGGGGTAGATACGCAGTATTTT
clone_size: NA; j_call: TRBJ2-5; d_call: NA; v_call: TRBV12-3/TRBV12-4; cdr3_aa: CASSLGPPWSKGQQETQYF; cdr3_nt: TGTGCCAGCAGTTTAGGCCCTCCCTGGTCTAAGGGGCAGCAAGAGACCCAGTACTTC
clone_size: medium-sized; j_call: TRBJ1-1; d_call: TRBD1; v_call: TRBV19; cdr3_aa: CASHWAGGRDTEAFF; cdr3_nt: TGTGCCAGCCACTGGGCAGGGGGTAGGGACACTGAAGCTTTCTTT
clone_size: NA; j_call: TRBJ2-7; d_call: TRBD1; v_call: TRBV30; cdr3_aa: CAWRRTGVSYEQYF; cdr3_nt: TGTGCCTGGAGAAGGACAGGGGTAAGCTACGAGCAGTACTTC
clone_size: few; j_call: TRBJ1-6; d_call: NA; v_call: TRBV12-3/TRBV12-4; cdr3_aa: CASSSGPYNSPLHF; cdr3_nt: TGTGCCAGCAGCTCGGGACCGTATAATTCACCCCTCCACTTT
clone_size: NA; j_call: TRBJ1-1; d_call: NA; v_call: TRBV12-3/TRBV12-4; cdr3_aa: CASSWGGASGTEAFF; cdr3_nt: TGTGCCAGCAGTTGGGGAGGGGCCTCCGGCACTGAAGCTTTCTTT
clone_size: few; j_call: TRBJ2-1; d_call: NA; v_call: TRBV7-6; cdr3_aa: CASVLGPLGNEQFF; cdr3_nt: TGTGCCAGTGTACTAGGACCGCTTGGCAATGAGCAGTTCTTC
clone_size: few; j_call: TRBJ2-7; d_call: TRBD2; v_call: TRBV25-1; cdr3_aa: CASSEEAGAYEQYF; cdr3_nt: TGTGCCAGCAGTGAAGAGGCGGGGGCCTACGAGCAGTACTTC
clone_size: NA; j_call: TRBJ2-2; d_call: NA; v_call: TRBV5-4; cdr3_aa: CASTLSGYNTGELFF; cdr3_nt: TGTGCCAGCACCCTGAGCGGGTACAACACCGGGGAGCTGTTTTTT
clone_size: few; j_call: TRBJ2-3; d_call: NA; v_call: TRBV3-1; cdr3_aa: CASSSRWDTQYF; cdr3_nt: TGTGCCAGCAGCTCCCGGTGGGATACGCAGTATTTT
clone_size: NA; j_call: TRBJ1-3; d_call: NA; v_call: TRBV12-3/TRBV12-4; cdr3_aa: CASRRGPGNTIYF; cdr3_nt: TGTGCCAGCCGACGGGGGCCCGGAAACACCATATATTTT
clone_size: medium-sized; j_call: TRBJ1-5; d_call: NA; v_call: TRBV7-2; cdr3_aa: CASAMSGNQPQHF; cdr3_nt: TGTGCCAGCGCCATGAGTGGCAATCAGCCCCAGCATTTT
clone_size: few; j_call: TRBJ2-1; d_call: NA; v_call: TRBV7-9; cdr3_aa: CASSLKGPLENEQFF; cdr3_nt: TGTGCCAGCAGCTTAAAGGGCCCCCTTGAGAATGAGCAGTTCTTC
clone_size: medium-sized; j_call: TRBJ2-1; d_call: TRBD2; v_call: TRBV10-1; cdr3_aa: CASSAGLAGGDNEQFF; cdr3_nt: TGCGCCAGCAGTGCTGGACTAGCGGGGGGCGACAATGAGCAGTTCTTC
clone_size: NA; j_call: TRBJ1-5; d_call: NA; v_call: TRBV20-1; cdr3_aa: CSARPGLDNQPQHF; cdr3_nt: TGCAGTGCTAGGCCGGGACTGGACAATCAGCCCCAGCATTTT
clone_size: NA; j_call: TRBJ2-2; d_call: TRBD1; v_call: TRBV5-6; cdr3_aa: CASSSGQPTGELFF; cdr3_nt: TGTGCCAGCAGCTCGGGACAGCCTACCGGGGAGCTGTTTTTT
clone_size: NA; j_call: TRBJ1-5; d_call: TRBD1; v_call: TRBV30; cdr3_aa: CAWSRTGGNQPQHF; cdr3_nt: TGTGCCTGGAGTCGGACAGGGGGTAATCAGCCCCAGCATTTT